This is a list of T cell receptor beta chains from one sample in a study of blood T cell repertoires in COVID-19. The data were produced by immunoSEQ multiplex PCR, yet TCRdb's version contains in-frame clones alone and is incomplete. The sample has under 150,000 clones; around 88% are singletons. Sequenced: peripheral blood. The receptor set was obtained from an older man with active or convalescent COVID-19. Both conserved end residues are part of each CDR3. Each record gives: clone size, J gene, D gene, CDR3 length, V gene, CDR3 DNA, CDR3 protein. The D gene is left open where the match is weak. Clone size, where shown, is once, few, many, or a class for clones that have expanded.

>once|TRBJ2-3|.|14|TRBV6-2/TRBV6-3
TGTGCCAGCAGTCAGGGGCGGAGCACAGATACGCAGTATTTT
CASSQGRSTDTQYF
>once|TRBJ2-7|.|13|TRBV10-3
TGTGCCACCTCTCGACAGGACTCCTACGAGCAGTACTTC
CATSRQDSYEQYF
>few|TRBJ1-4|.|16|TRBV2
TGTGCCAGCAGTTGGTCTACCTCCGTCGAGAATGAAAAACTGTTTTTT
CASSWSTSVENEKLFF
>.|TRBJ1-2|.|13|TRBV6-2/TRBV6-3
TGTGCCAGCAGTTTTGGAACAGCCTATGGCTACACCTTC
CASSFGTAYGYTF
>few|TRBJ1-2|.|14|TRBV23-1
TGCGCCAGCACGGGGGGGGCGCAAGGCTATGGCTACACCTTC
CASTGGAQGYGYTF
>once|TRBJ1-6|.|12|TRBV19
TGTGCCAGTAGTATCCTAAATTCACCCCTCCACTTT
CASSILNSPLHF
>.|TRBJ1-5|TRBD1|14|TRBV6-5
TGTGCCAGCAGTTCCCGGACAGGGGATCAGCCCCAGCATTTT
CASSSRTGDQPQHF
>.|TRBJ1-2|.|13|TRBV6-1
TGTGCCAGCAGTGAAACAGGTAACTATGGCTACACCTTC
CASSETGNYGYTF
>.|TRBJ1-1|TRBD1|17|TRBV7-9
TGTGCCAGCAGCTTAACCCTTGGTGACAGGGGGCGTACTGAAGCTTTCTTT
CASSLTLGDRGRTEAFF
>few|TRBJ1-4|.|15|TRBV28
TGTGCCAGCACCGGACACCAAACTATCAATGAAAAACTGTTTTTT
CASTGHQTINEKLFF
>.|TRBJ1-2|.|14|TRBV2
TGTGCCAGCAGACTAGAGAGGACGAATAGCGGCTACACCTTC
CASRLERTNSGYTF
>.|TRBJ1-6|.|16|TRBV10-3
TGTGCCATCAGTGCGGGGGGGGAGGGCTATAATTCACCCCTCCACTTT
CAISAGGEGYNSPLHF
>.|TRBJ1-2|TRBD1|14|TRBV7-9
TGTGCCAGCAGCTTAACAGGGGGCGTCTATGGCTACACCTTC
CASSLTGGVYGYTF
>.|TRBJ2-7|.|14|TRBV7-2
TGTGCCAGCAGCCTACAGGACAACCTCTACGAGCAGTACTTC
CASSLQDNLYEQYF
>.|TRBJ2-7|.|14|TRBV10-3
TGTGCCATCAGTGAGTTCCAGGCGGGCTACGAGCAGTACTTC
CAISEFQAGYEQYF
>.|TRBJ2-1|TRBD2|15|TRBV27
TGTGCCAGCAGGGAAGGACCGGGACTAGATCTTGAGCAGTTCTTC
CASREGPGLDLEQFF
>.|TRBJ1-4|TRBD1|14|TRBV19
TGTGCCAGTAGGGGACAGGGGATAAATGAAAAACTGTTTTTT
CASRGQGINEKLFF
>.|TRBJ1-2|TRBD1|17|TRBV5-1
TGCGCCAGCAGCTTGGAATTCGAGACAGGGGGAAACTATGGCTACACCTTC
CASSLEFETGGNYGYTF
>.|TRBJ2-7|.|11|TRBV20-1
TGCAGTGCCCTTACCTATAACGAGCAGTACTTC
CSALTYNEQYF
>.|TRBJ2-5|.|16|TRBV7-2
TGTGCCAGCAGCTTAGGTCCCGGGACTGTTCAAGAGACCCAGTACTTC
CASSLGPGTVQETQYF
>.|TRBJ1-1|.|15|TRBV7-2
TGTGCCAGCAGCTTAGAGCTCGCTGCGAACACTGAAGCTTTCTTT
CASSLELAANTEAFF
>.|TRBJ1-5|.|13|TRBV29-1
TGCAGCGTTGTGGGGGGGGGCGATCAGCCCCAGCATTTT
CSVVGGGDQPQHF
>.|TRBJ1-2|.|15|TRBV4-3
TGCGCCAGCAGCCCCTCCGGTCAGGGAAATGATGGCTACACCTTC
CASSPSGQGNDGYTF
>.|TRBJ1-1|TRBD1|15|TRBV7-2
TGTGCCAGCAGCTCTGGGGACAGGGGACTCACTGAAGCTTTCTTT
CASSSGDRGLTEAFF
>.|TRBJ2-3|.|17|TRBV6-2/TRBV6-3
TGTGCCGGCAGTAGGGGACTCCACCGTCCTAACACAGATACGCAGTATTTT
CAGSRGLHRPNTDTQYF
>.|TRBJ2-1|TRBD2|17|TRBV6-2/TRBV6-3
TGTGCCAGCAGTACCGCCCAGGCAGCGGGGAACTACAATGAGCAGTTCTTC
CASSTAQAAGNYNEQFF
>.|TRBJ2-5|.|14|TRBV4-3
TGCGCCAGCAGCTTAAGTGAGGCGCGGGAGACCCAGTACTTC
CASSLSEARETQYF
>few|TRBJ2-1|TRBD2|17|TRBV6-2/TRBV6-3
TGTGCCAGCAGTTACTCTCCTCCTGGGGGGGTGTACAATGAGCAGTTCTTC
CASSYSPPGGVYNEQFF